This TCR beta chain was sequenced for a study of blood T cell repertoires in COVID-19. At the level of the study: Samples taken during acute and convalescent COVID-19 were collected in the United States, Italy and Spain. T cells, B-cell-depleted T cells, or PBMCs provided the cDNA or gDNA that served as material.

Original analysis: Amplified reference gene primers provided the basis for estimating nucleated cell counts. Sequencing was performed with immunoSEQ multiplex PCR; in TCRdb, only in-frame clones are kept and a portion is missing. The DNA gave D and trimming, while V, J and clone size come from that table. The repertoire holds about 78,000 clones, with roughly 87% as singletons. Germline lookup yields CDR1 MDHEN and CDR2 SYDVKM. The CDR3 is 12 residues long. Trimming left V 5 bases short and J 5 bases short, with 9 bases between. This rearrangement joins TRBV28 to TRBJ1-1; D ambiguous. Sequenced input: peripheral blood. The sequence was collected from a woman between 45 and 60 years old in a cohort sampled during active COVID-19. The CDR3 here is CASSRPRTEAFF. The CDR3 coding sequence is TGTGCCAGCAGTAGGCCGAGGACTGAAGCTTTCTTT.